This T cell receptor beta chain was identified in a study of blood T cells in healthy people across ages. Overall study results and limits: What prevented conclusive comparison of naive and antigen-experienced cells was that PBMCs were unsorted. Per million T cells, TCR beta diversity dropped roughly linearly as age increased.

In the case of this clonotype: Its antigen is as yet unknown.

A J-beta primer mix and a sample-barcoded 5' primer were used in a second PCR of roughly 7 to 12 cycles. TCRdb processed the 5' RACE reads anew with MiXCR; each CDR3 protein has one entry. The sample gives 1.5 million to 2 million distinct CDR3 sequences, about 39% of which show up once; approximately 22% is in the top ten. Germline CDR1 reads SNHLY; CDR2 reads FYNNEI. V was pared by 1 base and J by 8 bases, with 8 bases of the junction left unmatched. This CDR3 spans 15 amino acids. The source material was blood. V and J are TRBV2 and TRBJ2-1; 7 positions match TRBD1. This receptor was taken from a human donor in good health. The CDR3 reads CASSEGPNRGYEQFF. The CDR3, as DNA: TGTGCCAGCAGTGAAGGCCCCAACAGGGGCTATGAGCAGTTCTTC.